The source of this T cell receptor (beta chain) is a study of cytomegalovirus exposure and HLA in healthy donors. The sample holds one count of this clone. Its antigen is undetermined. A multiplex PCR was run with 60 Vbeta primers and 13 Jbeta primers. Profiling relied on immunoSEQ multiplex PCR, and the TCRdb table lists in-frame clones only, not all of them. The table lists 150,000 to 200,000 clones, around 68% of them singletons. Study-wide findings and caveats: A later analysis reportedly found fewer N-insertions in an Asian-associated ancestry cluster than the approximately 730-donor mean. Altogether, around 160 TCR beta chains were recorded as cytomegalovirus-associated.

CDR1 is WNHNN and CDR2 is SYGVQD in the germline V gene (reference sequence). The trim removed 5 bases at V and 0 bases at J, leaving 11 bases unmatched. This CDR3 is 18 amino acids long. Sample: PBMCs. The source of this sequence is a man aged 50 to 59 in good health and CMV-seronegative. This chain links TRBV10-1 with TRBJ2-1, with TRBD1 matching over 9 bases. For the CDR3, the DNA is TGCGCCAGCAGTAAGGAGTGGACAGGGGCAAACTCCTACAATGAGCAGTTCTTC. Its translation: CASSKEWTGANSYNEQFF.